This TCR beta chain was recovered during a study of tumor-infiltrating lymphocytes in primary liver carcinoma. In the study overall: Participating patients were men and women between 30 and 69 years old.

Researchers generated TCR beta cDNA from about 530 ng of total RNA, relying on a constant-region primer. Slightly modified ARM-PCR with three nested multiplex PCR rounds yielded TCR beta libraries. Amplification in the first two PCR rounds was performed using TRBV1-TRBV30 forward primers and a C-beta reverse primer for around 9 cycles each. TCRdb independently ran MiXCR on the multiplex PCR reads; one entry per CDR3 protein. Here the sample spans 320,000 or so distinct CDR3 sequences, 60% to 80% being singletons. Blood RNA originated from unsorted whole blood, with germline DNA additionally extracted. From germline, CDR1 is SNHLY and CDR2 FYNNEI. The CDR3 totals 12 residues.

The receptor was isolated from a man aged 35 to 55 with primary liver carcinoma and hepatitis B virus infection. The sample taken for sequencing was peripheral blood. J is TRBJ1-1 and V is TRBV2, with D uncertain. CDR3 DNA sequence: TGTGTCACCACACGTACCGTCAGGGAAGCTTTCTTT. Protein: CVTTRTVREAFF.